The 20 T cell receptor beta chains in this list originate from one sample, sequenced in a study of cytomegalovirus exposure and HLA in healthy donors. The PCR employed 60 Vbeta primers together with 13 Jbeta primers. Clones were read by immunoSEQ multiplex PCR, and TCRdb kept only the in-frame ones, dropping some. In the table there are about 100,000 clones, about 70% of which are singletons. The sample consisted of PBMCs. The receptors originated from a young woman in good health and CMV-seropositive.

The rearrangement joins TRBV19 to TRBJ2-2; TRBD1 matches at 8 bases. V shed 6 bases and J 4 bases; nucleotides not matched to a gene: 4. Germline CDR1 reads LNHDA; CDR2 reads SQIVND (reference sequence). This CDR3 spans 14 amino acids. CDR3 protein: CASRDRVATGELFF. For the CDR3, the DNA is TGTGCCAGTAGGGACAGGGTTGCCACCGGGGAGCTGTTTTTT. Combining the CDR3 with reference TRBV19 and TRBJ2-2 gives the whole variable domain DGGITQSPKYLFRKEGQNVTLSCEQNLNHDAMYWYRQDPGQGLRLIYYSQIVNDFQKGDIAEGYSVSREKKESFPLTVTSAQKNPTAFYLCASRDRVATGELFFGEGSRLTVL.

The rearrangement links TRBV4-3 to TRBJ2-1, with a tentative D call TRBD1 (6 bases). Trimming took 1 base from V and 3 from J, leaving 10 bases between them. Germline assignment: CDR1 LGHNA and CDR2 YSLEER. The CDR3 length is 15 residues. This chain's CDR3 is CASSQGLDSYNEQFF. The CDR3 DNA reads TGCGCCAGCAGCCAAGGCCTGGACAGCTACAATGAGCAGTTCTTC.

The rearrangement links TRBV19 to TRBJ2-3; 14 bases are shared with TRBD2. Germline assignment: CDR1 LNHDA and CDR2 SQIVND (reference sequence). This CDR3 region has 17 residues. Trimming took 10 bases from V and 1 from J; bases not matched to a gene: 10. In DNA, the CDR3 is TGTGCCACTACAGGGACTAGCGGGAGTGTTCGCACAGATACGCAGTATTTT. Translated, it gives CATTGTSGSVRTDTQYF.

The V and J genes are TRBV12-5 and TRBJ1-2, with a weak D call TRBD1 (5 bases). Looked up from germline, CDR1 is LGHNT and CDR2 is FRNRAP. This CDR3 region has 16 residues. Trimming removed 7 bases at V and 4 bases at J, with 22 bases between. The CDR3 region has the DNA TGTGCTAGTGCCCACGGTACTGGGGCTTCGGGCTATGGCTACACCTTC. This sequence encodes CASAHGTGASGYGYTF.

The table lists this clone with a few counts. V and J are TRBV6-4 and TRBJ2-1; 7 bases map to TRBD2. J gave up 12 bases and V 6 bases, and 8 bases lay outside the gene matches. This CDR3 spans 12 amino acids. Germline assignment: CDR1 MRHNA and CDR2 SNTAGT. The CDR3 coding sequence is TGTGCCAGCAGCCTCGACGGGGGGAGGCAGTTCTTC. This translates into CASSLDGGRQFF.

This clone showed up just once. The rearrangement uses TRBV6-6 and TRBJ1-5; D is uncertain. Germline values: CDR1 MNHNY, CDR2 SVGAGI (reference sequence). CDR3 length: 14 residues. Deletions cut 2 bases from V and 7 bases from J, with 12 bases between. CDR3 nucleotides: TGTGCCAGCAGTTACGAAACAGAGTACCAGCCCCAGCATTTT. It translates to CASSYETEYQPQHF.

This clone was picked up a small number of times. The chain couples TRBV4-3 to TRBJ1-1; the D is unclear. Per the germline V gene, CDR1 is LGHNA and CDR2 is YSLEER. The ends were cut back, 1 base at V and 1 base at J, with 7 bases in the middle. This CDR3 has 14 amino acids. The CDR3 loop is CASSQGQPNTEAFF. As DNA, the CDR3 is TGCGCCAGCAGCCAAGGACAACCGAACACTGAAGCTTTCTTT.

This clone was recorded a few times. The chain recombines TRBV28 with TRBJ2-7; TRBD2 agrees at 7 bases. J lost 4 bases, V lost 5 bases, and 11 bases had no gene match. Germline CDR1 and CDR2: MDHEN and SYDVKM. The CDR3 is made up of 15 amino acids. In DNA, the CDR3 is TGTGCCAGCAGTCCATGGGGGGGAAGCTCGTACGAGCAGTACTTC. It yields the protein CASSPWGGSSYEQYF.

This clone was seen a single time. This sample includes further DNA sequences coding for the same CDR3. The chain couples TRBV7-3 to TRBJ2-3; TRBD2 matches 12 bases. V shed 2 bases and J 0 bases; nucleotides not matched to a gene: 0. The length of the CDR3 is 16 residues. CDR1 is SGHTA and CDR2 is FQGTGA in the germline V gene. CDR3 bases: TGTGCCAGCAGCTTAGGGACTAGCGGGAGCACAGATACGCAGTATTTT. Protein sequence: CASSLGTSGSTDTQYF.

As DNA, the CDR3 is TGCGCCAGCAGCCAAGATTTAGGGGGCCACGAGCAGTACTTC. It is translated as CASSQDLGGHEQYF. The chain couples TRBV4-1 to TRBJ2-7; TRBD1 aligns across 7 bases. The CDR3 is made up of 14 amino acids. Germline CDR1 reads MGHRA; CDR2 reads YSYEKL. Trimming cost V 0 bases and J 5 bases; bases outside gene matches: 4.

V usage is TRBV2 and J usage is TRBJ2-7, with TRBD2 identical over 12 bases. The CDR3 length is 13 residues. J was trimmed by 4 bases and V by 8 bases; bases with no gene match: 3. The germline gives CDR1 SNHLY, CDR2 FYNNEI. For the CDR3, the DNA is TGTGCCAGCGGACTAGCGGGAAGGTACGAGCAGTACTTC. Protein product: CASGLAGRYEQYF.

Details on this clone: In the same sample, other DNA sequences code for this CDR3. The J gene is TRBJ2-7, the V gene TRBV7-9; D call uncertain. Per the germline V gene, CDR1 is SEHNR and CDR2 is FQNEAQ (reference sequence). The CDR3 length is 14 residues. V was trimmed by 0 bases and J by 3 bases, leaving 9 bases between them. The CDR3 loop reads CASSLAPDNYEQYF. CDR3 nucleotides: TGTGCCAGCAGCTTAGCCCCAGACAACTACGAGCAGTACTTC. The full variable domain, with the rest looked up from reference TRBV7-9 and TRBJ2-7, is DTGVSQNPRHKITKRGQNVTFRCDPISEHNRLYWYRQTLGQGPEFLTYFQNEAQLEKSRLLSDRFSAERPKGSFSTLEIQRTEQGDSAMYLCASSLAPDNYEQYFGPGTRLTVT.

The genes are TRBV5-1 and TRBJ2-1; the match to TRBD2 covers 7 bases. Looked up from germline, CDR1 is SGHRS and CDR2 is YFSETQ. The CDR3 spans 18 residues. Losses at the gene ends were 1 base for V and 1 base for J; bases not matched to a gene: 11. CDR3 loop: CASSLTFASGNSYNEQFF. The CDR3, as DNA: TGCGCCAGCAGCTTGACCTTTGCTAGCGGTAATTCCTACAATGAGCAGTTCTTC.

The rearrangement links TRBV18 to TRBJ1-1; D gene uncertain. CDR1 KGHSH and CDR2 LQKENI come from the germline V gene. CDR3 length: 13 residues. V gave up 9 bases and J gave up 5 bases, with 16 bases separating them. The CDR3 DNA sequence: TGTGCCAGTACTAGGGATGGTCGAACTGAAGCTTTCTTT. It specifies CASTRDGRTEAFF.

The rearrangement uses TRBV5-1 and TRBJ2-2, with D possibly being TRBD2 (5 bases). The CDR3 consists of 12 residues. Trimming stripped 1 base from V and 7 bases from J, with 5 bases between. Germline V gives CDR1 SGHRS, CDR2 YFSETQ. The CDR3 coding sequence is TGCGCCAGCAGCTTGCGGGACGGGGAGCTGTTTTTT. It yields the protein CASSLRDGELFF. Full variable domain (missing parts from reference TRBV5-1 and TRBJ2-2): KAGVTQTPRYLIKTRGQQVTLSCSPISGHRSVSWYQQTPGQGLQFLFEYFSETQRNKGNFPGRFSGRQFSNSRSEMNVSTLELGDSALYLCASSLRDGELFFGEGSRLTVL.

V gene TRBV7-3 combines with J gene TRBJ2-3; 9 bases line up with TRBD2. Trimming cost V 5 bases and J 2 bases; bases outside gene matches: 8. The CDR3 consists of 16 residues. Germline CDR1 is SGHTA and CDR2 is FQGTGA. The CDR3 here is CASSTSGLALTDTQYF. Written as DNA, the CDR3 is TGTGCCAGCAGCACCTCGGGACTAGCCCTCACAGATACGCAGTATTTT.

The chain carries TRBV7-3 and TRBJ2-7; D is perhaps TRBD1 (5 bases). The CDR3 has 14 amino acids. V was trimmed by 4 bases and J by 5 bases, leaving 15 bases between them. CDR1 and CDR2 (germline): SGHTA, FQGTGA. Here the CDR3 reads CASSSSGYLDEQYF. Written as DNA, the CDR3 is TGTGCCAGCAGCTCATCAGGGTATCTGGACGAGCAGTACTTC.

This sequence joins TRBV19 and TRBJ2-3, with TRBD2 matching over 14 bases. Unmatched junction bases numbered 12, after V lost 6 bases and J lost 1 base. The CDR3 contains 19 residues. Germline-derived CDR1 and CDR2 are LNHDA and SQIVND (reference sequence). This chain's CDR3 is CASSTTPGLAGVGTDTQYF. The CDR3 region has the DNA TGTGCCAGTAGCACAACACCGGGACTAGCGGGAGTGGGCACAGATACGCAGTATTTT.

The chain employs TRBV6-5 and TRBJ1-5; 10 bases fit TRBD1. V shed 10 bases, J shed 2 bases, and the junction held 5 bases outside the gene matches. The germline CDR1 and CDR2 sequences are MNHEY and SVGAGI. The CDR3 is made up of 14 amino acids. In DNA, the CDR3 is TGTGCCACTACCGGGACAGGGGGCAATCAGCCCCAGCATTTT. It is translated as CATTGTGGNQPQHF.

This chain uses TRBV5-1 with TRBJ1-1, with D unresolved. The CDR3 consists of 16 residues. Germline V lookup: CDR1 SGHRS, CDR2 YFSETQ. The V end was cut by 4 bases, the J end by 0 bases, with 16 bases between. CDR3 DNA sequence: TGCGCCAGCAGCCTTGAATCGGGTATCATGAACACTGAAGCTTTCTTT. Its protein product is CASSLESGIMNTEAFF.